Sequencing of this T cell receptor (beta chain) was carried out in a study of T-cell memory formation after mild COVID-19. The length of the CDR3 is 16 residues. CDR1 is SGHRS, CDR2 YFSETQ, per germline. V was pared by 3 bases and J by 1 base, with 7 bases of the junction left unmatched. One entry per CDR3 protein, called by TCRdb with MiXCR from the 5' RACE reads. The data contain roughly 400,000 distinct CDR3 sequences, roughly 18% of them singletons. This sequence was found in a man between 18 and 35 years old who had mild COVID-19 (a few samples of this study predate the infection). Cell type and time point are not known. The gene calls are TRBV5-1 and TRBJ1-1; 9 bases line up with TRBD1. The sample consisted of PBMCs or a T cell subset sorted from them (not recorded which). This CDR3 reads CASSSGTGSPNTEAFF. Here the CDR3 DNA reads TGCGCCAGCAGCTCGGGGACAGGGAGCCCGAACACTGAAGCTTTCTTT.